The rows below give T cell receptor beta chains drawn from one sample of a study of T cells in Graves' hyperthyroidism and ophthalmopathy. TCRdb used MiXCR to reprocess the multiplex PCR reads, holding one entry per CDR3 protein. The sample carries approximately 640,000 distinct CDR3 sequences, around 16% recorded once. Sequencing input: blood. The receptors originated from a man aged 50 to 59 with Graves' hyperthyroidism. The conserved cysteine and the conserved F or W are not part of the CDR3 here. Each record gives: V gene, J gene, CDR3 protein.

TRBV28	TRBJ1-5	ASRTDIGRAGQPQH
TRBV18	TRBJ1-5	ASSQGASGIQPQH
TRBV20-1	TRBJ1-1	SARESAREAF
TRBV7-2	TRBJ2-1	ASSETSGLYNEQF
TRBV12-3/TRBV12-4	TRBJ2-3	ASSSLGQGTDTQY
TRBV11-3	TRBJ2-2	ASSLQGADTGELF
TRBV5-4	TRBJ2-1	ASSLAASEQF
TRBV7-3	TRBJ2-7	ASSLMGLAGEEQY
TRBV5-1	TRBJ2-6	ASSLLPGANVLT
TRBV27	TRBJ1-6	ASSLAASSYNSPLH
TRBV27	TRBJ2-5	ASTSGPGWTQY
TRBV2	TRBJ2-2	ASSLTDVLNTGELF
TRBV12-3/TRBV12-4	TRBJ2-7	ASSLVGDEQY
TRBV10-1	TRBJ1-6	ASRDRRPLNSPLH
TRBV27	TRBJ2-2	ASSPQGWRELF
TRBV24-1	TRBJ1-1	ATSDPPSTEAF
TRBV28	TRBJ1-6	ASSRNDRLTAPLH
TRBV5-5	TRBJ2-7	ASSAGSGTRGYEQY
TRBV4-1	TRBJ2-1	ASSQVGLAGGTNEQF
TRBV7-2	TRBJ1-6	ASSLVGASYNSPLH
TRBV18	TRBJ1-2	ASSPGRINYGYT
TRBV6-1	TRBJ1-2	ASINWSRQHYGYT